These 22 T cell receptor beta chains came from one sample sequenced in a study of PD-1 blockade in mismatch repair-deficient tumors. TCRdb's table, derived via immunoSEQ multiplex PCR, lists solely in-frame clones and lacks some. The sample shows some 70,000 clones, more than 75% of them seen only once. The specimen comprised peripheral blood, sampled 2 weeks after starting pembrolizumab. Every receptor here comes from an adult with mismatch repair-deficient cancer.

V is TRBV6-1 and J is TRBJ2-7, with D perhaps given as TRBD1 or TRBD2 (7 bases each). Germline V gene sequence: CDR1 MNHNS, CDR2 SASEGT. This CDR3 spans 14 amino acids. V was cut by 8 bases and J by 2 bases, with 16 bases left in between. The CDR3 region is CASGLDRVAYEQYF. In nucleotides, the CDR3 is TGTGCCAGCGGACTAGACAGGGTAGCCTACGAGCAGTACTTC.

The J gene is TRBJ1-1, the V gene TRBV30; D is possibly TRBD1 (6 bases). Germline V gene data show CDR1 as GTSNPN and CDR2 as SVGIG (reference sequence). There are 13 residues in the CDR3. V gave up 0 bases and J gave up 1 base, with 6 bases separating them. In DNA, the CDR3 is TGTGCCTGGAGTGTCAGGGGGAACACTGAAGCTTTCTTT. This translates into CAWSVRGNTEAFF. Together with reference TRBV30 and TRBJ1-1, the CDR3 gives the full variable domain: SQTIHQWPATLVQPVGSPLSLECTVEGTSNPNLYWYRQAAGRGLQLLFYSVGIGQISSEVPQNLSASRPQDRQFILSSKKLLLSDSGFYLCAWSVRGNTEAFFGQGTRLTVV.

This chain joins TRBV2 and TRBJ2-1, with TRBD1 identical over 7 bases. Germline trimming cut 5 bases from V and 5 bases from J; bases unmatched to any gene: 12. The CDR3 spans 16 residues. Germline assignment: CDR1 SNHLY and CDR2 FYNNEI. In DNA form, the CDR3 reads TGTGCCAGCAGTCCTACCGGGACAGAGTCAGACAATGAGCAGTTCTTC. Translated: CASSPTGTESDNEQFF.

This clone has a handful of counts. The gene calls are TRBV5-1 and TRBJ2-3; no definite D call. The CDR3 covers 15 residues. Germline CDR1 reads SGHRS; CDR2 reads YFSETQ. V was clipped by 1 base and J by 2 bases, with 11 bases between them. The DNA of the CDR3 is TGCGCCAGCAGCTTGCAACCCCAGTCCACAGATACGCAGTATTTT. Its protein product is CASSLQPQSTDTQYF. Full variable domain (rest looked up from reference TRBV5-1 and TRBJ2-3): KAGVTQTPRYLIKTRGQQVTLSCSPISGHRSVSWYQQTPGQGLQFLFEYFSETQRNKGNFPGRFSGRQFSNSRSEMNVSTLELGDSALYLCASSLQPQSTDTQYFGPGTRLTVL.

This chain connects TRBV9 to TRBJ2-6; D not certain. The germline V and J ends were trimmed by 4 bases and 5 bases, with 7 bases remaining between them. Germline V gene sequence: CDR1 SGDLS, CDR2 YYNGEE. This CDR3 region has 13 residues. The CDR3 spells CASSPSWANVLTF. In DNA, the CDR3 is TGTGCCAGCAGCCCCAGTTGGGCCAACGTCCTGACTTTC.

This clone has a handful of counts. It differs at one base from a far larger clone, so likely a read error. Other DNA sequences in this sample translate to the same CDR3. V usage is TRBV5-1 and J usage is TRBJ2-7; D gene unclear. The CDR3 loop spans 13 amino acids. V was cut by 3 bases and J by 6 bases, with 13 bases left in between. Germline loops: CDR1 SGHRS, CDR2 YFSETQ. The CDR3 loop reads CASSWPSGGEQYF. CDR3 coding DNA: TGCGCCAGCAGCTGGCCCTCGGGTGGCGAGCAGTACTTC.

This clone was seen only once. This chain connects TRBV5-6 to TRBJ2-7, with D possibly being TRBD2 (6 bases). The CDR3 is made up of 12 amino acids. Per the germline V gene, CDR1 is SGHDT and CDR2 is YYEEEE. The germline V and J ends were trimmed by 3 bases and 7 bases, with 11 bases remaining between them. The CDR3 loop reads CASSSRLGEQYF. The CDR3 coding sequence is TGTGCCAGCAGCTCACGACTAGGGGAGCAGTACTTC.

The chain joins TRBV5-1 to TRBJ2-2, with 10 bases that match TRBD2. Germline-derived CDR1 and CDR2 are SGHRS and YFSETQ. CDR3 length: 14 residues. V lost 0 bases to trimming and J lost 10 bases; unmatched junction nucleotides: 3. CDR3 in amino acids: CASSLASGSVELFF. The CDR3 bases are TGCGCCAGCAGCTTGGCTAGCGGGAGTGTGGAGCTGTTTTTT.

The CDR3 nucleotides are TGTGCCAGCTCACCACCTCCAGGGAGCGGGCTTAACTATGGCTACACCTTC. Its protein is CASSPPPGSGLNYGYTF. The chain employs TRBV18 and TRBJ1-2, with D perhaps matching TRBD1 (5 bases). From germline, CDR1 is KGHSH and CDR2 LQKENI. The CDR3 loop spans 17 amino acids. The V end was cut by 0 bases, the J end by 1 base, with 15 bases between.

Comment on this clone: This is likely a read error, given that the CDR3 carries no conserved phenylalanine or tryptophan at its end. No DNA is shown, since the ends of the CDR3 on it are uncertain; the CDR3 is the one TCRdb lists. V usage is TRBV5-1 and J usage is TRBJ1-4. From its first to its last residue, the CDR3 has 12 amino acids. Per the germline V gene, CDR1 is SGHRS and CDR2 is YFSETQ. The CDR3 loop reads CASSLAPTLTPV.

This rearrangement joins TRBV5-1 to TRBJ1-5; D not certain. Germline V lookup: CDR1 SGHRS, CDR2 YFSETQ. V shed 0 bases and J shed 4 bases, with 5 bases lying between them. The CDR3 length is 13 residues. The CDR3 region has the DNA TGCGCCAGCAGCTTGGACGGGAATCAGCCCCAGCATTTT. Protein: CASSLDGNQPQHF.

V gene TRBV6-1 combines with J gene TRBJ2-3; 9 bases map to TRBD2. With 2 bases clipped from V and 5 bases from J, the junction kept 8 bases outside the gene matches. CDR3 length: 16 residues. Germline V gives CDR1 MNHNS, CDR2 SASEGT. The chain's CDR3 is CASSEMVAGVQDTQYF. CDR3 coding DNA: TGTGCCAGCAGTGAAATGGTAGCGGGAGTTCAAGATACGCAGTATTTT.

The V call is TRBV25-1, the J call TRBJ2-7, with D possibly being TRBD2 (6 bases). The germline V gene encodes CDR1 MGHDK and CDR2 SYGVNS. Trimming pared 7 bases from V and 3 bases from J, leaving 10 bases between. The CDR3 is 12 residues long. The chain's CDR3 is CASTQDYYEQYF. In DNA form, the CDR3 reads TGTGCCAGCACCCAGGACTACTACGAGCAGTACTTC.

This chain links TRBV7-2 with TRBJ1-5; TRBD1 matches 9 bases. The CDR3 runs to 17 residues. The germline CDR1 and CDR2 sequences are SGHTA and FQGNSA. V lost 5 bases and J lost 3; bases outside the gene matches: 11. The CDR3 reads CASSVTGTGPLNQPQHF. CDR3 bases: TGTGCCAGCAGCGTTACCGGGACAGGGCCCCTCAATCAGCCCCAGCATTTT.

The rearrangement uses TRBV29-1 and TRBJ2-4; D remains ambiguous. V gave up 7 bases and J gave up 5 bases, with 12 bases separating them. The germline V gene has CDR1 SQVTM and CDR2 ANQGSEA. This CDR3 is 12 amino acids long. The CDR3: CSADLAENIQYF. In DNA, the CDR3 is TGCAGCGCCGACCTGGCAGAAAACATTCAGTACTTC.

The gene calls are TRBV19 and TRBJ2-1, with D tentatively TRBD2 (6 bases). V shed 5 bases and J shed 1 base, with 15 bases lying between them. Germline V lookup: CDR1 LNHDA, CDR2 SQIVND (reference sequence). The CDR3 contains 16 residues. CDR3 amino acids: CASSPRGGVSYNEQFF. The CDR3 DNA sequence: TGTGCCAGTAGTCCTCGAGGCGGGGTGTCCTACAATGAGCAGTTCTTC.

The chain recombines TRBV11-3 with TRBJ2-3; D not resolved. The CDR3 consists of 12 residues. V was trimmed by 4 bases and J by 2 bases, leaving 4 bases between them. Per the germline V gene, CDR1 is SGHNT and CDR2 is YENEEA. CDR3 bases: TGTGCCAGCAGCTCCAACACAGATACGCAGTATTTT. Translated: CASSSNTDTQYF. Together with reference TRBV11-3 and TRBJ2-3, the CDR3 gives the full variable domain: EAGVVQSPRYKIIEKKQPVAFWCNPISGHNTLYWYLQNLGQGPELLIRYENEEAVDDSQLPKDRFSAERLKGVDSTLKIQPAELGDSAVYLCASSSNTDTQYFGPGTRLTVL.

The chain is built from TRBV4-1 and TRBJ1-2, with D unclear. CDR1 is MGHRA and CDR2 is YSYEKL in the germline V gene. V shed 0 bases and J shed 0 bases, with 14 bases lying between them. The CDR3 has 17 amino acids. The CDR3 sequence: CASSQDQAARPNYGYTF. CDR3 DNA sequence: TGCGCCAGCAGCCAAGATCAGGCAGCCCGTCCTAACTATGGCTACACCTTC.

The CDR3 reads CAWSLIGAGASYNEQFF. DNA for the CDR3: TGTGCCTGGAGTTTGATCGGGGCGGGAGCGTCCTACAATGAGCAGTTCTTC. This rearrangement joins TRBV30 to TRBJ2-1, with TRBD2 matching 7 bases. CDR3 size: 17 residues. CDR1 and CDR2 from the germline V gene are GTSNPN and SVGIG (reference sequence). With V trimmed by 2 bases and J by 1 base, 11 bases remained unmatched.

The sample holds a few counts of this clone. The DNA of the CDR3 is TGCGCCAGCAGCTCGGACCCTGACTATGGCTACACCTTC. As protein: CASSSDPDYGYTF. This chain connects TRBV5-1 to TRBJ1-2; no reliable D call. The CDR3 is 13 amino acids. Germline V gives CDR1 SGHRS, CDR2 YFSETQ. The ends were cut back, 3 bases at V and 3 bases at J, with 9 bases in the middle.

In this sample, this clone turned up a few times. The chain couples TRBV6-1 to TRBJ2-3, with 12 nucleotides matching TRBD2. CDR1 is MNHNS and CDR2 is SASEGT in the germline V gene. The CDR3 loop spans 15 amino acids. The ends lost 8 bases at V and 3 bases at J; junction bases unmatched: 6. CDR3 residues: CASSRGLAGTDTQYF. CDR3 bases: TGTGCCAGCTCCCGAGGACTAGCGGGAACAGATACGCAGTATTTT.

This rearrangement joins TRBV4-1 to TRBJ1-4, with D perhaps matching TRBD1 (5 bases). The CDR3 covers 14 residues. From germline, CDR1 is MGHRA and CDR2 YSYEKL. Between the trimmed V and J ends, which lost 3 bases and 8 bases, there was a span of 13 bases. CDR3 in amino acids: CASSHQGVVEKLFF. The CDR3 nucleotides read TGCGCCAGCAGCCACCAGGGCGTAGTAGAAAAACTGTTTTTT.